One and the same sample provided the 27 T cell receptor beta chains below, sequenced in a study of neoadjuvant anti-PD-1 for oral cavity cancer. Method: immunoSEQ multiplex PCR; TCRdb's copy keeps in-frame clones and lacks some. The sample holds 30,000 to 35,000 clones, 80% to 90% seen once. Sample: PBMCs, taken before nivolumab (anti-PD-1) treatment. Source of these receptors: a person aged 40 to 85 with oral cavity squamous cell carcinoma.

This rearrangement joins TRBV4-3 to TRBJ2-7, with D possibly matching TRBD1 (6 bases). The CDR3 loop spans 16 amino acids. V lost 0 bases and J lost 5, with 17 bases in between. Germline V gives CDR1 LGHNA, CDR2 YSLEER. In DNA form, the CDR3 reads TGCGCCAGCAGCCAAGATTCCACTTCACAGGGAAACGAGCAGTACTTC. Translating gives CASSQDSTSQGNEQYF.

The chain employs TRBV14 and TRBJ2-7; TRBD1 matches at 7 bases. Germline V lookup: CDR1 SGHDN, CDR2 FVKESK. Trimming removed 1 base from V and 3 bases from J; junction bases left unmatched: 12. The CDR3 sequence is 17 residues long. CDR3 in DNA: TGTGCCAGCAGCCAAGCCAATTTCCCAGGGGGAATCTACGAGCAGTACTTC. Residues: CASSQANFPGGIYEQYF.

The chain couples TRBV2 to TRBJ1-6; D not certain. V was trimmed by 8 bases and J by 0 bases, leaving 11 bases between them. The germline CDR1 and CDR2 sequences are SNHLY and FYNNEI. The CDR3 runs 15 residues. The CDR3, as DNA: TGTGCCAGCGAGGGCCTAAGCTCCTATAATTCACCCCTCCACTTT. It specifies CASEGLSSYNSPLHF.

The chain employs TRBV6-1 and TRBJ2-3; D possibly corresponds to TRBD2 (5 bases). This CDR3 spans 13 amino acids. V lost 7 bases, J lost 1 base, and 9 bases lay in between. The V gene's germline CDR1 is MNHNS and CDR2 SASEGT. CDR3 in amino acids: CASTWRGTDTQYF. As DNA, the CDR3 is TGTGCCAGCACTTGGCGGGGCACAGATACGCAGTATTTT.

V gene TRBV4-3 combines with J gene TRBJ1-1, with 7 bases aligning to TRBD1. This CDR3 is 12 amino acids long. The V segment lost 5 bases and the J segment 5 bases; nucleotides outside the gene matches: 2. CDR1 is LGHNA, CDR2 YSLEER, per germline. The CDR3 loop reads CASSEQGTEAFF. The CDR3 bases are TGCGCCAGCAGCGAACAGGGGACTGAAGCTTTCTTT.

The J gene is TRBJ2-5, the V gene TRBV28; D remains ambiguous. V shed 6 bases and J shed 2 bases, with 4 bases lying between them. Germline lookup yields CDR1 MDHEN and CDR2 SYDVKM. This CDR3 has 11 amino acids. The CDR3 is CASRSQETQYF. The CDR3 bases are TGTGCCAGCAGATCTCAAGAGACCCAGTACTTC.

This clone showed up just once. This chain connects TRBV6-1 to TRBJ1-6; unclear D gene. CDR3 length: 13 amino acids. V lost 3 bases, J lost 9 bases, and 9 bases lay in between. CDR1 MNHNS and CDR2 SASEGT come from the germline V gene. CDR3 sequence: CASSEEPRSPLHF. The CDR3 coding sequence is TGTGCCAGCAGTGAGGAGCCACGTTCACCCCTCCACTTT.

The chain combines TRBV6-1 with TRBJ1-1, with D tentatively TRBD1 (5 bases). The CDR3 is 14 residues long. Trimming removed 6 bases at V and 1 base at J, with 12 bases between. CDR1 is MNHNS, CDR2 SASEGT, per germline. CDR3 nucleotides: TGTGCCAGCAGACCGGGACGGGCGAACACTGAAGCTTTCTTT. Translated: CASRPGRANTEAFF.

The chain links TRBV6-1 to TRBJ1-1; no reliable D call. This CDR3 is 10 amino acids long. Trimming cost V 3 bases and J 14 bases, with 10 bases left between them. CDR1 MNHNS and CDR2 SASEGT come from the germline V gene. CDR3: CASSDLEDFF. The DNA for the CDR3 is TGTGCCAGCAGTGATCTGGAGGACTTCTTT.

The CDR3 loop reads CASSRQDYSNQPQHF. CDR3 DNA: TGTGCCAGTAGTAGACAGGACTATAGCAATCAGCCCCAGCATTTT. This chain connects TRBV19 to TRBJ1-5; maybe TRBD1 (6 bases). CDR1 and CDR2 from the germline V gene are LNHDA and SQIVND (reference sequence). Trimming stripped 4 bases from V and 0 bases from J, with 10 bases between. The CDR3 has 15 residues.

The rearrangement links TRBV7-9 to TRBJ1-2, with a weak D call TRBD1 (5 bases). The CDR3 consists of 14 residues. Germline CDR1 SEHNR, CDR2 FQNEAQ (reference sequence). The V and J ends lost 4 bases and 4 bases respectively, with 13 bases between them. This chain's CDR3 is CASSSGTEGYGYTF. DNA of the CDR3: TGTGCCAGCAGCTCCGGGACGGAAGGCTATGGCTACACCTTC.

This chain uses TRBV5-1 with TRBJ2-3, with D possibly TRBD2 on 5 matching bases. V was pared by 0 bases and J by 3 bases, with 14 bases between. This CDR3 has 16 amino acids. Per germline, CDR1 SGHRS and CDR2 YFSETQ. The CDR3 DNA reads TGCGCCAGCAGCTTGGAAGGGAGAGGTGGAACAGATACGCAGTATTTT. It is translated as CASSLEGRGGTDTQYF.

The chain carries TRBV4-3 and TRBJ1-5; TRBD1 aligns across 8 bases. There are 15 residues in the CDR3. The V gene's germline CDR1 is LGHNA and CDR2 YSLEER. J was trimmed by 7 bases and V by 0 bases; bases with no gene match: 5. The CDR3 nucleotides read TGCGCCAGCAGCCAAGATTCCAGGGGGCGGCAGCCCCAGCATTTT. Translation: CASSQDSRGRQPQHF.

The rearrangement joins TRBV7-8 to TRBJ1-1, with D perhaps TRBD1 (5 bases). CDR1 SGHVS and CDR2 FQNEAQ come from the germline V gene. V dropped 7 bases and J dropped 5 bases, with 14 bases sitting between them. The CDR3 spans 13 residues. CDR3 in amino acids: CASTPQGPTEAFF. For the CDR3, the DNA is TGTGCCAGCACCCCCCAGGGCCCGACTGAAGCTTTCTTT.

This sequence joins TRBV7-2 and TRBJ2-7, with 8 bases fitting TRBD2. CDR1 is SGHTA and CDR2 is FQGNSA in the germline V gene. The CDR3 is made up of 18 amino acids. Trimming took 5 bases from V and 0 from J; bases not matched to a gene: 15. The CDR3 DNA follows: TGTGCCAGCAGCCCCCTTGGTGTTAGCGGGGCCCCCTCCTACGAGCAGTACTTC. Residues: CASSPLGVSGAPSYEQYF.

The CDR3 DNA reads TGTGCCAGCAGTTACGAAGCCAGAACCGACACCGGGGAGCTGTTTTTT. It specifies CASSYEARTDTGELFF. The J gene is TRBJ2-2, the V gene TRBV6-5, with D unresolved. This CDR3 is 16 amino acids long. Deletions cut 2 bases from V and 3 bases from J, with 13 bases between. Germline CDR1 MNHEY, CDR2 SVGAGI.

V usage is TRBV5-1 and J usage is TRBJ1-1, with 8 bases matching TRBD1. Germline V gene lookup returns CDR1 SGHRS and CDR2 YFSETQ. Trimming took 1 base from V and 4 from J; bases not matched to a gene: 3. The CDR3 runs 14 residues. CDR3 sequence reads: CASSLTQGGTEAFF. For the CDR3, the DNA is TGCGCCAGCAGCTTGACACAGGGGGGCACTGAAGCTTTCTTT.

In this sample, this clone turned up once. A read error may produce the germline difference seen at one junction end. CDR3 protein: CASSPNYRDSNSGYTF. The CDR3 bases are TGTGCCAGCAGCCCGAACTACAGGGATTCCAACTCTGGCTACACCTTC. The chain couples TRBV5-5 to TRBJ1-2; TRBD1 might be the D (6 bases). The CDR3 is 16 residues long. Germline V gene lookup returns CDR1 SGHKS and CDR2 YYEKEE (reference sequence).

The rearrangement joins TRBV7-8 to TRBJ1-1; D is unclear. V was pared by 1 base and J by 2 bases, with 5 bases between. Germline assignment: CDR1 SGHVS and CDR2 FQNEAQ. The CDR3 contains 13 residues. The chain's CDR3 is CASSLGRNTEAFF. The CDR3 region has the DNA TGTGCCAGCAGCTTAGGAAGAAACACTGAAGCTTTCTTT.

This clone was recorded once. V is TRBV5-4 and J is TRBJ2-6, with a weak D call TRBD1 (6 bases). The germline gives CDR1 SGHNT, CDR2 YYREEE (reference sequence). Trimming took 3 bases from V and 0 from J, leaving 16 bases between them. The CDR3 sequence is 18 residues long. CDR3 in amino acids: CASSSGQPLVSGANVLTF. The CDR3, as DNA: TGTGCCAGCAGCTCGGGACAACCGTTAGTCTCTGGGGCCAACGTCCTGACTTTC.

The genes are TRBV4-3 and TRBJ2-7; D gene uncertain. The CDR3 is made up of 15 amino acids. V lost 0 bases and J 3 bases, leaving 12 bases between the germline ends. The germline gives CDR1 LGHNA, CDR2 YSLEER. The CDR3 loop reads CASSQDFRGNYEQYF. CDR3 DNA: TGCGCCAGCAGCCAAGACTTCCGAGGTAACTACGAGCAGTACTTC.

CDR3 nucleotides: TGCAGTGCCATCAGAACTACTGAGCAGTTCTTC. Amino acids: CSAIRTTEQFF. The chain links TRBV20-1 to TRBJ2-1; D call uncertain. The V gene's germline CDR1 is DFQATT and CDR2 SNEGSKA (reference sequence). V lost 6 bases to trimming and J lost 9 bases, with 12 bases between them. CDR3 length equals 11 residues.

The chain links TRBV28 to TRBJ2-7; 8 bases fit TRBD1. The V and J ends lost 4 bases and 3 bases, in that order; junction bases with no gene match: 8. This CDR3 contains 15 residues. Germline values: CDR1 MDHEN, CDR2 SYDVKM. In DNA form, the CDR3 reads TGTGCCAGCAGTTCGCCCGGGACAGGAGACTACGAGCAGTACTTC. It is translated as CASSSPGTGDYEQYF.

CDR3 DNA sequence: TGTGCCAGCAGCGTAACCGGGCCCAAAGGAGGCTACACCTTC. Amino acid sequence: CASSVTGPKGGYTF. The V call is TRBV9, the J call TRBJ1-2, with D uncertain. V was shortened by 1 base and J by 8 bases, with 15 bases between the two germline ends. There are 14 residues in the CDR3. The germline V gene encodes CDR1 SGDLS and CDR2 YYNGEE.

The chain has TRBV30 and TRBJ2-7; D ambiguous. The CDR3 consists of 13 residues. Germline V gene sequence: CDR1 GTSNPN, CDR2 SVGIG (reference sequence). V was shortened by 0 bases and J by 2 bases, with 8 bases between the two germline ends. The CDR3: CAWSVRATYEQYF. DNA for the CDR3: TGTGCCTGGAGTGTACGGGCCACCTACGAGCAGTACTTC.

The J gene is TRBJ1-5, the V gene TRBV4-2; D ambiguous. This CDR3 has 16 residues. Trimming stripped 0 bases from V and 0 bases from J, with 9 bases between. Germline V CDR1 and CDR2: LGHNA, YNFKEQ. In nucleotides, the CDR3 is TGTGCCAGCAGCCAAGATCCGGGAGCTAGCAATCAGCCCCAGCATTTT. It translates to CASSQDPGASNQPQHF.

This clone was detected once. This chain links TRBV4-3 with TRBJ1-6; 9 nucleotides align to TRBD1. The trim removed 0 bases at V and 6 bases at J, leaving 0 bases unmatched. The CDR3 extends over 15 amino acids. CDR1 is LGHNA, CDR2 YSLEER, per germline. CDR3 DNA sequence: TGCGCCAGCAGCCAAGAGGGACAGGGTAATTCACCCCTCCACTTT. It is translated as CASSQEGQGNSPLHF.